This T cell receptor beta chain was recorded in a study of CD8 T cells in Susac syndrome. Sequencing of TCR beta covered CD8+ and CD4+ T cells obtained from blood. Study outcomes and limitations: Clonal expansion was present among Susac CD8+ cells. This expansion reached its peak in TEMRA cells and in active patients. It was acknowledged in the study that its TCR sequencing and HLA analysis involved a relatively small number of individuals.

About this clonotype: The antigen is undetermined.

V lost 3 bases and J lost 1, with 6 bases in between. The CDR3 totals 13 residues. Looked up from germline, CDR1 is LNHNV and CDR2 is YYDKDF (reference sequence). Roughly 0.45 to 1 ug RNA was reverse transcribed with random hexamers. With immunoSEQ multiplex PCR, TCR beta CDR3 was amplified across 54 Vbeta and 13 Jbeta. TCRdb reprocessed the immunoSEQ multiplex PCR reads via MiXCR and lists one record per CDR3 protein. The sample consists of some 100,000 distinct CDR3 sequences, about 95% of them appearing once. The specimen was CD8+ T cells from PBMCs. This TCR was recovered from a human donor with Susac syndrome. V and J are TRBV15 and TRBJ2-5; D call uncertain. CDR3 sequence: CATSSALQETQYF. The CDR3 DNA reads as TGTGCCACCAGCAGTGCCCTCCAAGAGACCCAGTACTTC.